Described below is a single TCR beta chain sequence and its context. V lost 5 bases and J lost 4; bases outside the gene matches: 6. Germline loops: CDR1 SEHNR, CDR2 FQNEAQ (reference sequence). The CDR3 sequence is 17 residues long. This entry comes from a study of STAT5B mutations in CD4+ large granular lymphocyte leukemia. Using immunoSEQ multiplex PCR, the repertoire was profiled, and TCRdb retains in-frame clones only, with some absent. The sample has about 33,000 clones; roughly nine tenths are singletons. This chain links TRBV7-9 with TRBJ2-6; 12 bases line up with TRBD2. The receptor's source is a human donor in good health. The source material was CD4+ T cells from blood buffy coats. CDR3 in amino acids: CASSPTSGSPGANVLTF. Here the CDR3 DNA reads TGTGCCAGCAGCCCGACTAGCGGGAGTCCCGGGGCCAACGTCCTGACTTTC.